The clone carrying this TCR beta chain has only a few counts. The sample originates from a study of blood T cell repertoires in COVID-19. In the authors' workflow: Estimation of nucleated cell counts was performed using reference gene primer amplification. Sequenced by immunoSEQ multiplex PCR; TCRdb stores in-frame clones only, minus some. The V and J calls and the clone size are those of that table, but D and trimming were determined from the DNA. The table records approximately 240,000 clones, about 80% of them present only once. V dropped 2 bases and J dropped 9 bases, with 10 bases sitting between them. CDR3 length: 12 amino acids. The germline CDR1 and CDR2 sequences are SGHAT and FQDESV (reference sequence).

The clonotype originates from a woman aged 60-75 years with acute or convalescent COVID-19. Sequenced input: peripheral blood. The J gene is TRBJ1-2, the V gene TRBV11-1; D is perhaps TRBD1 (5 bases). In DNA form, the CDR3 reads TGTGCCAGCAGCTTATCAGGGAGGCGCTACACCTTC. This codes for CASSLSGRRYTF.